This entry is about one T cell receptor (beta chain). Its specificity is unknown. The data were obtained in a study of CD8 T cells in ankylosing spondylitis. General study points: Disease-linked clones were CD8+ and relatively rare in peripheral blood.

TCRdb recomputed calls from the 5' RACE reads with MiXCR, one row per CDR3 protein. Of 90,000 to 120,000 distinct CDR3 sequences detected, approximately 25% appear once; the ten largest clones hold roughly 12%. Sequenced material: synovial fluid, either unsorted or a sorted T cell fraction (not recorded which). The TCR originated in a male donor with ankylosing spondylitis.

Here the CDR3 reads CSATGPSGETQYF. The CDR3 DNA is TGCAGTGCTACCGGGCCCTCTGGGGAGACCCAGTACTTC. This chain connects TRBV20-1 to TRBJ2-5; no definite D call. Germline lookup yields CDR1 DFQATT and CDR2 SNEGSKA (reference sequence). CDR3 size: 13 residues. Trimming took 4 bases from V and 5 from J, leaving 14 bases between them.